This TCR beta chain comes out of a study of T cell responses to AZD1222 COVID-19 vaccine listed by TCRdb under 2021. Notes on the research overall: TCR sequencing was performed for 230 to 250 trial participants, of whom about 200 were given two doses of AZD1222 and around 25 were given two doses of MenACWY control vaccine. Trial participants were enrolled by age into subgroups of 18-55, 56-69 and 70-plus years, and approximately 150, 30 and 60 TCR-sequenced participants, respectively, were included in these subgroups.

The CDR3 regions of human TCRbeta chains were analyzed by immunosequencing. In the paper's pipeline: TCRs in the repertoires were matched against a reference library of SARS-CoV-2-specific TCRs that had been generated with the MIRA antigen-specificity platform. Breadth was defined as the fraction of unique TCRs that were SARS-CoV-2-associated, and depth was defined as the fraction of total T cells that were SARS-CoV-2-associated. Each spike-specific TCR was assigned to its reactive spike region and to a CD4 or CD8 class using the MIRA data. Log10-transformed breadth and depth values were compared by one-way ANOVA with Sidak's multiple comparisons tests. What TCRdb holds here is the immuneACCESS table cut down to in-frame rearrangements. Part of the clones is not present; checked against another copy, under half of the missing clones reflect an unresolved V gene, and the others are unexplained. The DNA gave D and trimming, while V, J and clone size come from that table. Here the sample has 130,000 to 150,000 clones; 85% to 95% occur a single time. 9.5% to 15% of the sample belongs to the ten largest clones.

A word on this clone: There is no known antigen for this receptor. No quality values exist for individual bases; no much larger clone is one base distant.

In the germline V gene, CDR1 corresponds to MDHEN and CDR2 to SYDVKM. Germline trimming: 3 bases from V, 0 bases from J; junction bases outside gene matches: 10. The CDR3 runs 20 residues from the cysteine to the phenylalanine. Only CDR3 DNA is held: 60 bases, read in frame from base 1. The research as a whole found: Epitopes outside the regions mutated in the B.1.351 and B.1.1.7 variants were reportedly recognized by nearly half of the unique spike-specific TCRs. The 56-69-year group was small, and its depth increase did not reach significance, likely because of low power. No day 14 peak-response samples were available, so repertoires were characterized only after the peak T cell response. Participants were mostly white British, with more females than males. The authors suggested clonal diversity may have been underestimated. A significant rise in spike-specific TCR breadth and depth was observed after two AZD1222 doses relative to day 0 and relative to MenACWY recipients. CD4 TCRs associated with the vaccine covered the entire spike protein, and the dominant responses were in regions 160-218 and 743-854. Conclusions about previously exposed vaccinees were limited because only six AZD1222 recipients were SARS-CoV-2 seropositive at baseline.

The time point label of this sample denotes: sample from adult after SARS-CoV-2 infection, after symptom onset. A couple of convalescent COVID-19 patients, sampled after symptom onset from adults with prior SARS-CoV-2 infection, were also TCR-sequenced for comparison. This sample comprised peripheral blood, obtained after recovery from COVID-19. This sequence uses TRBV28 and TRBJ2-6; 11 central bases correspond to TRBD1. This TCR derives from an adult who had recovered from COVID-19. CDR3 loop: CASSFWRDRGTGSGANVLTF. The DNA reads as follows: TGTGCCAGCAGTTTCTGGCGGGACAGGGGGACGGGCTCTGGGGCCAACGTCCTGACTTTC.